This entry describes one TCR beta chain. Roughly 0.5 to 1 ug RNA was reverse transcribed with random hexamers. TCRdb redid the calling of the immunoSEQ multiplex PCR reads with MiXCR, one entry per CDR3 protein. The sample carries 100,000 to 150,000 distinct CDR3 sequences, around 94% recorded once. The data are from a study of CD8 T cells in Susac syndrome. Specimen: CD4+ T cells from PBMCs. The sequence was collected from a human donor in good health.

DNA of the CDR3: TGTGCCAGCTCACCACGACAGGACTTAGCCAAAAACATTCAGTACTTC. As protein: CASSPRQDLAKNIQYF. The chain couples TRBV18 to TRBJ2-4; weak D call: TRBD1 (6 bases). V dropped 1 base and J dropped 0 bases, with 10 bases sitting between them. The CDR3 has 16 amino acids. Germline V gives CDR1 KGHSH, CDR2 LQKENI.